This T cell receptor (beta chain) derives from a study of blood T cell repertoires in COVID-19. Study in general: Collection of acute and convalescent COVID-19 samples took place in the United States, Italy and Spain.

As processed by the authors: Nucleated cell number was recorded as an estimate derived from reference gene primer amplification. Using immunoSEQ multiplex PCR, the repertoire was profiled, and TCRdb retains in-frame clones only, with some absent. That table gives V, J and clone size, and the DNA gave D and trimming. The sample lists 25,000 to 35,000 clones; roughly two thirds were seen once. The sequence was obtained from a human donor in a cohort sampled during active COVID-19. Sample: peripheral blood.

In DNA, the CDR3 is TGCGCCAGCAGCCAGGGCGGGAGAGAGACAGATACGCAGTATTTT. It translates to CASSQGGRETDTQYF. V is TRBV4-1 and J is TRBJ2-3, with 7 bases matching TRBD2. The CDR3 has 15 residues. J lost 3 bases, V lost 3 bases, and 6 bases had no gene match. The germline gives CDR1 MGHRA, CDR2 YSYEKL.